Listed below are T cell receptor beta chains from one sample, sequenced in a study of blood T cell repertoires in COVID-19. Clones were read by immunoSEQ multiplex PCR, and TCRdb kept only the in-frame ones, dropping some. The sample includes under 250,000 clones, around 80% of them seen just once. Sequencing was carried out using peripheral blood. The receptor source for this set is a woman in her 70s with acute or convalescent COVID-19. Both conserved end residues are part of each CDR3. A D gene is named only where the DNA matches it firmly. Some rows have no size entry. The others give once, few or many, or a class for an expanded clone.

V	size	J	D	CDR3	DNA
TRBV30	few	TRBJ1-5	TRBD1	CAWSPQTGNQPQHF	TGTGCCTGGAGTCCGCAGACAGGGAATCAGCCCCAGCATTTT
TRBV5-1	-	TRBJ2-5	TRBD2	CASSSAGGNRETQYF	TGCGCCAGCAGTTCTGCGGGGGGTAACAGAGAGACCCAGTACTTC
TRBV24-1	-	TRBJ2-3	TRBD2	CATSVGSGDSDTQYF	TGTGCCACCAGTGTCGGTAGCGGGGACTCAGATACGCAGTATTTT
TRBV23-1	few	TRBJ2-6	-	CASSQSARGGMVLSSGANVLTF	TGCGCCAGCAGTCAATCGGCAAGGGGGGGTATGGTTTTATCCTCTGGGGCCAACGTCCTGACTTTC
TRBV19	-	TRBJ2-5	-	CASSIIARETQYF	TGTGCCAGTAGTATAATAGCTAGAGAGACCCAGTACTTC
TRBV11-2	few	TRBJ1-1	-	CASSQRGTGTLNTEAFF	TGTGCCAGCAGCCAGCGGGGCACAGGGACTTTGAACACTGAAGCTTTCTTT
TRBV10-1	-	TRBJ2-1	-	CASSDTRRDNEQFF	TGCGCCAGCAGTGATACTAGAAGAGACAATGAGCAGTTCTTC
TRBV3-1/TRBV3-2	-	TRBJ2-5	-	CASSQISGVRAGTQYF	TGTGCCAGCAGCCAAATCTCAGGGGTCAGGGCGGGGACCCAGTACTTC
TRBV7-8	-	TRBJ1-5	-	CASSFRGLVGNQPQHF	TGTGCCAGCAGCTTCCGAGGGCTGGTTGGCAATCAGCCCCAGCATTTT
TRBV7-2	-	TRBJ2-5	TRBD1	CASSLVGGTGGAGETQYF	TGTGCCAGCAGCTTAGTTGGGGGTACAGGGGGCGCCGGGGAGACCCAGTACTTC
TRBV6-2/TRBV6-3	few	TRBJ2-1	TRBD2	CASSYSITGGPSDNEQFF	TGTGCCAGCAGTTACTCGATTACGGGGGGGCCTTCGGACAATGAGCAGTTCTTC
TRBV10-1	-	TRBJ2-7	-	CASSEVWGDSSYEQYF	TGCGCCAGCAGTGAGGTGTGGGGCGACAGCTCCTACGAGCAGTACTTC
TRBV23-1	-	TRBJ1-5	-	CASSQSYRAVYSNQPQHF	TGCGCCAGCAGTCAATCGTACAGGGCGGTATATAGCAATCAGCCCCAGCATTTT
TRBV24-1	few	TRBJ1-1	-	CATTGDSFAEAFF	TGTGCCACCACAGGGGATTCGTTCGCTGAAGCTTTCTTT
TRBV30	-	TRBJ1-1	-	CAWSATTDKAFF	TGTGCCTGGAGTGCGACGACAGATAAAGCTTTCTTT
TRBV7-3	-	TRBJ2-7	TRBD1	CASSFAGTGGEEQYF	TGTGCCAGCAGTTTTGCGGGGACAGGGGGCGAGGAGCAGTACTTC
TRBV7-8	-	TRBJ1-5	-	CASSLSQASNQPQHF	TGTGCCAGCAGCTTGAGTCAGGCTAGCAATCAGCCCCAGCATTTT
TRBV7-9	-	TRBJ2-5	-	CASSTGIRETQYF	TGTGCCAGTTCAACAGGGATACGGGAGACCCAGTACTTC
TRBV2	-	TRBJ1-1	-	CASSATGANTEAFF	TGTGCCAGCAGCGCGACAGGCGCAAACACTGAAGCTTTCTTT
TRBV11-1	-	TRBJ2-3	-	CASRPTGTDTQYF	TGTGCCAGCAGACCCACAGGCACAGATACGCAGTATTTT
TRBV4-3	-	TRBJ2-2	-	CASSQVSFTYVGTGELFF	TGCGCCAGCAGCCAAGTTAGTTTTACCTATGTTGGCACCGGGGAGCTGTTTTTT
TRBV6-1	-	TRBJ2-5	TRBD1	CASSDPGGQGFGTQYF	TGTGCCAGCAGTGACCCCGGTGGACAGGGTTTCGGAACCCAGTACTTC
TRBV5-1	-	TRBJ2-1	TRBD1	CASSRSLRDRGNNEQFF	TGCGCCAGCAGCAGAAGTCTCCGGGACAGAGGAAACAATGAGCAGTTCTTC
TRBV12-5	once	TRBJ2-4	TRBD1	CASGSPDREVFKNIQYF	TGTGCTAGTGGATCTCCGGACAGGGAAGTCTTCAAAAACATTCAGTACTTC
TRBV5-8	-	TRBJ2-3	-	CASSLVRFTDTQYF	TGTGCCAGCAGCTTGGTCAGGTTCACAGATACGCAGTATTTT
TRBV7-3	-	TRBJ2-4	-	CASSLGSAGAKNIQYF	TGTGCCAGCAGCTTGGGTTCTGCCGGGGCCAAAAACATTCAGTACTTC
TRBV3-1/TRBV3-2	-	TRBJ2-5	-	CASSLQNRVKETQYF	TGTGCCAGCAGCTTACAAAACAGGGTAAAAGAGACCCAGTACTTC
TRBV2	-	TRBJ2-2	TRBD1	CASGGQGVKTGELFF	TGTGCCAGCGGGGGACAGGGGGTGAAAACCGGGGAGCTGTTTTTT
TRBV2	-	TRBJ1-1	-	CASARNTEAFF	TGTGCCAGCGCGAGGAACACTGAAGCTTTCTTT
TRBV10-2	-	TRBJ2-6	-	CASRSGVGANVLTF	TGCGCCAGCAGATCAGGGGTTGGGGCCAACGTCCTGACTTTC
TRBV5-4	-	TRBJ1-1	TRBD1	CASSLGTPGGAFF	TGTGCCAGCAGCTTGGGGACCCCAGGGGGAGCTTTCTTT
TRBV3-1/TRBV3-2	-	TRBJ2-5	TRBD2	CASSQGRAGGLETQYF	TGTGCCAGCAGCCAAGGACGGGCGGGGGGGCTAGAGACCCAGTACTTC
TRBV10-3	-	TRBJ1-2	TRBD1	CAISPDRAYGYTF	TGTGCCATCAGCCCCGACAGGGCCTATGGCTACACCTTC
TRBV9	-	TRBJ2-1	-	CASSVGRGFSNEQFF	TGTGCCAGCAGCGTAGGAAGGGGTTTTAGCAATGAGCAGTTCTTC
TRBV3-1/TRBV3-2	-	TRBJ2-1	TRBD2	CASSQFTSGGATDEQFF	TGTGCCAGCAGCCAATTCACTAGCGGGGGGGCGACGGATGAGCAGTTCTTC
TRBV6-5	-	TRBJ2-1	-	CASTPGRTYNEQFF	TGTGCCAGCACGCCGGGGAGAACATACAATGAGCAGTTCTTC
TRBV5-1	few	TRBJ2-2	-	CASNSNTGELFF	TGCGCCAGCAACTCTAACACCGGGGAGCTGTTTTTT
TRBV10-3	-	TRBJ1-6	TRBD1	CAIRGTGTGSNSPLHF	TGTGCCATCAGGGGTACCGGGACAGGGTCTAATTCACCCCTCCACTTT
TRBV6-5	few	TRBJ2-3	TRBD2	CASSPGGDRMVRYF	TGTGCCAGCAGCCCGGGGGGGGACCGGATGGTACGGTATTTT
TRBV3-1/TRBV3-2	-	TRBJ1-2	-	CASSRGQNYGYTF	TGTGCCAGCAGCCGAGGACAGAACTATGGCTACACCTTC
TRBV7-2	-	TRBJ2-6	-	CASSFHNVLTF	TGTGCCAGCAGCTTTCACAACGTCCTGACTTTC
TRBV18	-	TRBJ2-5	TRBD1	CASSVGQGQETQYF	TGTGCCAGCTCAGTGGGACAGGGGCAAGAGACCCAGTACTTC
TRBV27	-	TRBJ2-7	TRBD2	CASSGTSGYEQYF	TGTGCCAGCAGCGGGACTAGCGGCTACGAGCAGTACTTC
TRBV9	once	TRBJ2-1	-	CASSVVPGSAEQFF	TGTGCCAGCAGCGTAGTCCCAGGGTCAGCGGAGCAGTTCTTC
TRBV5-1	-	TRBJ1-1	-	CASSRGALGTEAFF	TGCGCCAGCAGCCGGGGGGCACTAGGCACTGAAGCTTTCTTT
TRBV2	-	TRBJ2-5	TRBD2	CASIQRGRGTQYF	TGTGCCAGCATCCAGCGGGGGCGGGGGACCCAGTACTTC
TRBV5-1	-	TRBJ2-5	-	CASSVSTRDIQETQYF	TGCGCCAGCAGCGTGAGCACCAGGGACATCCAAGAGACCCAGTACTTC
TRBV24-1	-	TRBJ2-5	-	CATSAPSQETQYF	TGTGCCACCAGTGCCCCCTCGCAAGAGACCCAGTACTTC
TRBV10-3	-	TRBJ2-2	TRBD2	CAISQRGTPTGELFF	TGTGCCATCTCCCAGCGGGGTACGCCCACCGGGGAGCTGTTTTTT
TRBV4-1	-	TRBJ2-2	TRBD1	CASSRTGANTGELFF	TGCGCCAGCAGCCGGACAGGCGCCAACACCGGGGAGCTGTTTTTT